This TCR beta chain came from a study of shared clonotypes between healthy human individuals (dated by TCRdb to 2020 to 2021). About the study as a whole: Three men and a couple of women, aged 18 to 49 years, made up the cohort. For each donor, CD4 naive and CD4 memory were each run on three plates, CD8 naive on two plates, and CD8 memory on one plate. Blood TCR repertoires of roughly five healthy adults were deeply sequenced to estimate repertoire size and the extent of clonotype sharing between individuals. Libraries were prepared and TCR repertoires were sequenced by different laboratories using diverse techniques, in order to increase sequencing depth and limit assay-specific biases. Leukapheresis yielded between about 0.94 and 9 billion PBMCs per donor.

To note about this clone: No cognate antigen has been identified for it. No much larger clone is present one base from it, and per-base qualities are unavailable.

The trim is 5 bases for V and 1 base for J, with a gap of 16 bases between the germline ends. CDR1 and CDR2, looked up from the germline V gene, are SGHVT and SQSDAQ. The CDR3 numbers 16 residues from cysteine through phenylalanine. The retained sequence is limited to the CDR3, 48 bases, with the frame set at the first base. The paper's findings and limits, for the study overall: Based on pairwise subsampling, the degree of clonotype sharing among donors was expected to be affected by sequencing depth. Incomplete sequencing was indicated by rarefaction of sorted-subset datasets, despite the large sequencing depth. The small number of donors limited the genetic and exposure-history diversity represented. Only blood was sampled, and tissue TCR repertoires likely differ from those in blood. Naive subsets generally had larger estimated clonotype richness than memory subsets did. When several donors were compared, the shared fraction of clonotypes was around 5% for naive CD4, more than 3% for naive CD8, roughly 2.5% for memory CD4, and roughly 0.43% for memory CD8. Compared with non-shared clonotypes, clonotypes shared by all four sorted-subset donors had higher generation probabilities.

CD8 naive samples consisted of CD45RO-negative cells that were positively selected for CCR7, yielding a CD45RA+CCR7+ population without TemRA cells. The donors were healthy, HIV-negative adults who had no recently reported acute infections or vaccinations. All donors were Caucasian adults living in Nashville, Tennessee, USA. After blood collection by leukapheresis, PBMCs were isolated using Ficoll-Histopaque density gradient centrifugation and then cryopreserved in the vapor phase of liquid nitrogen. Analytical flow cytometry was used to check the purity and quantity of each magnetically sorted T cell population. Genomic DNA was isolated from each sorted fraction and quantified by UV absorbance on a Nanodrop 2000c. Using the deep immunoSEQ assay, TCR CDR3 regions were amplified from genomic DNA by multiplex PCR. Genomic DNA extracted from each cell subset was distributed evenly over all wells of several immunoSEQ 96-well plates, and each plate served as one replicate. For sorted subsets, about 200 ng genomic DNA, equal to tens of thousands of T cell genomes, was loaded into each replicate PCR. Purified libraries were measured with a Qubit 3.0 fluorometer, size-checked on a Bioanalyzer 2100, and measured again with the KAPA Library Quantification kit. A separate single-read 150-cycle Illumina NextSeq 550 flow cell was used to sequence each immunoSEQ 96-well plate. From the authors' description of their analysis: Because only junctional sequences without quality scores were contained in the immunoSEQ output, filtering matching that applied to full-length reads could not be performed. To assign V/J genes and CDR3, sequences were annotated using PyIR, a Python wrapper for IgBLAST v1.9, with IMGT germline references. Reads were filtered out if the reads had weak V/J assignments (E-value above 1e-6), no CDR3, stop codons, out-of-frame junctions, or ambiguous translated residues. V3J clonotypes were defined as sequences sharing the same inferred V gene, J gene, and CDR3 amino acid sequence. The percentage overlap between two repertoires was calculated by dividing the number of shared unique clonotypes by the size of the smaller repertoire. Three approaches were used to assess repertoire richness: RTK rarefaction, the Chao1 estimator, and Recon v2.1 estimates of unobserved clonotypes. Generation probabilities for all TCRbeta clonotypes obtained by the gDNA method from a few donors were computed using OLGA. TCRdb re-hosts the immuneACCESS table, in-frame sequences only. Its copies lack some clones; in the studies checked, an unresolved V gene accounts for under half of them, and the cause for the rest is not known. V and J calls and clone size are given by that table; D and trimming were obtained from the DNA. The sample includes about 1,800,000 clones, with less than 95% observed a single time. Under 1.5% of the sample goes to the ten largest clones.

The sequence was obtained from a man aged 18 to 30 in good health. Sequenced input: naive CD8+ T cells sorted from blood. Explained via the paper, the cell subset or site label denotes: CD45RA+CCR7+. The receptor chain draws on TRBV7-4 and TRBJ2-3; confidence is insufficient to name the D gene. The CDR3 loop reads CASSPIDPPGTDTQYF. The DNA sequence reads TGTGCCAGCAGCCCCATAGATCCGCCGGGCACAGATACGCAGTATTTT.